This T cell receptor beta chain appears in the sequencing data of a study of T-cell memory formation after mild COVID-19. TCRdb reprocessed the 5' RACE reads via MiXCR and lists one record per CDR3 protein. In the table there are about 260,000 distinct CDR3 sequences, around 17% of which are singletons. The germline V gene has CDR1 SGHRS and CDR2 YFSETQ. This CDR3 spans 15 amino acids. Trimming at V came to 0 bases and at J to 4 bases, leaving 1 base not matched to a gene. This clonotype occurred many times. As yet, its antigen is unknown. General study findings and limits: Memory from before infection featured some responding clones, which suggests cross-reactive memory joined.

This chain links TRBV5-1 with TRBJ2-1, with 10 bases fitting TRBD1. Source material: PBMCs or a T cell subset sorted from them (not recorded which). The sequence derives from a man in his late teens or twenties who had mild COVID-19 (a few samples of this study predate the infection). Cell type and time point are not known. CDR3 loop: CASSLAGQGYNEQFF. CDR3 DNA: TGCGCCAGCAGCTTGGCGGGACAGGGGTACAATGAGCAGTTCTTC.